A single sample is the source of the 26 T cell receptor beta chains below, sequenced in a study of STAT5B mutations in CD4+ large granular lymphocyte leukemia. Sequencing was performed with immunoSEQ multiplex PCR; in TCRdb, only in-frame clones are kept and a portion is missing. The data show 30,000 to 40,000 clones, approximately 85% seen once. The sequenced sample consisted of CD4+ T cells from blood buffy coats. The receptors stem from a human donor in good health.

This sequence joins TRBV7-3 and TRBJ2-2, with a weak D call TRBD2 (6 bases). With 0 bases removed from V and 5 bases from J, the gap between germline ends came to 10 bases. Looked up from germline, CDR1 is SGHTA and CDR2 is FQGTGA. The CDR3 is 15 amino acids. The CDR3 spells CASSLTAGPTGELFF. The DNA of the CDR3 is TGTGCCAGCAGCTTAACGGCGGGACCTACCGGGGAGCTGTTTTTT.

In DNA, the CDR3 is TGTGCCAGCAGTTACCCACAAGAGACCCAGTACTTC. Translated, it gives CASSYPQETQYF. This sequence joins TRBV6-6 and TRBJ2-5; no reliable D call. This CDR3 has 12 residues. The germline V and J ends were trimmed by 2 bases and 2 bases, with 3 bases remaining between them. Germline assignment: CDR1 MNHNY and CDR2 SVGAGI (reference sequence).

This chain joins TRBV9 and TRBJ1-3; D is unclear. Trimming pared 4 bases from V and 4 bases from J, leaving 15 bases between. The CDR3 covers 15 residues. Germline CDR1 SGDLS, CDR2 YYNGEE. CDR3 in amino acids: CASSPTTALGNTIYF. The CDR3 nucleotides read TGTGCCAGCAGCCCGACAACAGCTCTGGGAAACACCATATATTTT.

The CDR3 reads CSVEEVRETGYTF. The CDR3 region has the DNA TGCAGCGTTGAAGAGGTCAGGGAAACTGGCTACACCTTC. The J gene is TRBJ1-2, the V gene TRBV29-1, with D tentatively TRBD1 (5 bases). Germline CDR1 is SQVTM and CDR2 is ANQGSEA. The CDR3 is 13 residues long. V lost 0 bases, J lost 7 bases, and 12 bases lay in between.

V gene TRBV12-5 combines with J gene TRBJ1-1, with a weak D call TRBD1 (5 bases). The CDR3 extends over 13 amino acids. Trimming pared 3 bases from V and 8 bases from J, leaving 13 bases between. Germline values: CDR1 LGHNT, CDR2 FRNRAP. The CDR3 DNA reads as TGTGCTAGTGGTTTAACAGCGAACAGGGAAGCTTTCTTT. It encodes CASGLTANREAFF.

The V call is TRBV25-1, the J call TRBJ1-2; D may be TRBD1 (5 bases). V gave up 6 bases and J gave up 3 bases, with 14 bases separating them. Germline CDR1 is MGHDK and CDR2 is SYGVNS. The CDR3 has 14 residues. The DNA for the CDR3 is TGTGCCAGCAGCTCAGCGGGGGATCACTATGGCTACACCTTC. This translates into CASSSAGDHYGYTF.

The V call is TRBV23-1, the J call TRBJ1-5; 9 bases fit TRBD1. TRBV23-1 is sorted into the ORF group, with uncertain function. The CDR3 has 15 amino acids. Unmatched junction bases numbered 7, after V lost 2 bases and J lost 8 bases. CDR3 sequence: CASSQPGQGEKPQHF. CDR3 nucleotide sequence: TGCGCCAGCAGTCAACCGGGACAGGGTGAAAAGCCCCAGCATTTT.

The rearrangement links TRBV28 to TRBJ1-1, with D possibly matching TRBD1 (6 bases). CDR3 size: 14 residues. Germline CDR1 MDHEN, CDR2 SYDVKM. With 5 bases removed from V and 1 base from J, the gap between germline ends came to 11 bases. The CDR3 sequence: CASSRDTANTEAFF. The CDR3 nucleotides are TGTGCCAGCAGTAGGGACACCGCGAACACTGAAGCTTTCTTT.

The chain employs TRBV5-1 and TRBJ1-4; TRBD1 matches at 7 bases. Germline values: CDR1 SGHRS, CDR2 YFSETQ. The CDR3 length is 15 residues. J gave up 7 bases and V 3 bases, and 9 bases lay outside the gene matches. CDR3 sequence: CASSSGTVSGEKLFF. DNA for the CDR3: TGCGCCAGCAGCTCCGGGACAGTTTCAGGTGAAAAACTGTTTTTT.

This chain links TRBV10-3 with TRBJ1-1, with D tentatively TRBD1 (5 bases). Germline lookup yields CDR1 ENHRY and CDR2 SYGVKD. CDR3 length equals 12 residues. V lost 6 bases to trimming and J lost 3 bases, with 8 bases between them. This CDR3 is CAIRGTDTEAFF. The CDR3 DNA follows: TGTGCCATCAGAGGGACCGACACTGAAGCTTTCTTT.

The chain carries TRBV4-3 and TRBJ1-4, with TRBD1 identical over 12 bases. Per the germline V gene, CDR1 is LGHNA and CDR2 is YSLEER. V shed 3 bases, J shed 8 bases, and the junction held 10 bases outside the gene matches. CDR3 length equals 17 residues. The DNA of the CDR3 is TGCGCCAGCAGCCATCAATACCGGGACAGGGGGCGGGAAAAACTGTTTTTT. It codes for CASSHQYRDRGREKLFF.

The chain has TRBV9 and TRBJ2-3; D unclear. The CDR3 spans 13 residues. CDR1 is SGDLS, CDR2 YYNGEE, per germline. Trimming pared 0 bases from V and 4 bases from J, leaving 6 bases between. The CDR3 DNA reads as TGTGCCAGCAGCGTAGGGCTCCCAGATACGCAGTATTTT. This encodes CASSVGLPDTQYF.

In this sample, this clone turned up a few times. The rearrangement links TRBV5-1 to TRBJ2-7, with 11 nucleotides matching TRBD2. In germline, CDR1 is SGHRS, CDR2 YFSETQ. The CDR3 contains 14 residues. With 5 bases clipped from V and 2 bases from J, the junction kept 3 bases outside the gene matches. The CDR3, as DNA: TGCGCCAGCAGTGGGACTAGCGGAGCCTACGAGCAGTACTTC. Its translation: CASSGTSGAYEQYF. Together with reference TRBV5-1 and TRBJ2-7, the CDR3 gives the full variable domain: KAGVTQTPRYLIKTRGQQVTLSCSPISGHRSVSWYQQTPGQGLQFLFEYFSETQRNKGNFPGRFSGRQFSNSRSEMNVSTLELGDSALYLCASSGTSGAYEQYFGPGTRLTVT.

The rearrangement joins TRBV7-9 to TRBJ1-6; TRBD1 is a possible D gene (6 bases). From germline, CDR1 is SEHNR and CDR2 FQNEAQ (reference sequence). CDR3 length equals 16 residues. Trimming removed 5 bases from V and 3 bases from J, with 14 bases in between. For the CDR3, the DNA is TGTGCCAGCAGCCCCGAGGGGGGATTCTATAATTCACCCCTCCACTTT. Residues: CASSPEGGFYNSPLHF.

The chain recombines TRBV5-1 with TRBJ1-4, with 7 bases lining up with TRBD1. There are 13 residues in the CDR3. J was trimmed by 5 bases and V by 5 bases; bases with no gene match: 3. Germline CDR1 and CDR2: SGHRS and YFSETQ. CDR3 sequence (DNA): TGCGCCAGCAGATTGACAGGGAATGAAAAACTGTTTTTT. It yields the protein CASRLTGNEKLFF.

The genes are TRBV6-5 and TRBJ2-5, with 8 bases identical to TRBD1. J lost 5 bases, V lost 5 bases, and 4 bases had no gene match. The CDR3 extends over 13 amino acids. Per the germline V gene, CDR1 is MNHEY and CDR2 is SVGAGI. The DNA for the CDR3 is TGTGCCAGCAGTCCGACAGGGGAGGAGACCCAGTACTTC. Its protein product is CASSPTGEETQYF.

The table lists this clone with a count of one. The J gene is TRBJ2-5, the V gene TRBV11-1; weak D call: TRBD1 (6 bases). The CDR3 contains 14 residues. The germline V and J ends were trimmed by 1 base and 2 bases, with 8 bases remaining between them. Germline CDR1 is SGHAT and CDR2 is FQDESV (reference sequence). The chain's CDR3 is CASSLGTVQETQYF. CDR3 coding DNA: TGTGCCAGCAGCTTAGGGACAGTACAAGAGACCCAGTACTTC.

The genes are TRBV9 and TRBJ2-2, with TRBD2 matching 9 bases. The junction had 14 bases not matched to a gene; V was cut back by 6 bases and J by 5 bases. Per the germline V gene, CDR1 is SGDLS and CDR2 is YYNGEE. The CDR3 totals 17 residues. This CDR3 is CASTASSGRGGTGELFF. The CDR3 nucleotides read TGTGCCAGCACCGCATCCTCGGGGCGGGGGGGAACCGGGGAGCTGTTTTTT.

The gene calls are TRBV5-1 and TRBJ1-4; no clear D. V was clipped by 4 bases and J by 5 bases, with 18 bases between them. This CDR3 contains 16 residues. CDR1 and CDR2 (germline): SGHRS, YFSETQ. DNA for the CDR3: TGCGCCAGCAGCCCGACCGACCCTTTTGGGAATGAAAAACTGTTTTTT. This sequence encodes CASSPTDPFGNEKLFF. Full variable domain (missing parts from reference TRBV5-1 and TRBJ1-4): KAGVTQTPRYLIKTRGQQVTLSCSPISGHRSVSWYQQTPGQGLQFLFEYFSETQRNKGNFPGRFSGRQFSNSRSEMNVSTLELGDSALYLCASSPTDPFGNEKLFFGSGTQLSVL.

This clone showed up just once. This chain links TRBV11-2 with TRBJ2-1; 9 positions agree with TRBD1. The CDR3 covers 14 residues. CDR1 is SGHAT and CDR2 is FQNNGV in the germline V gene. The J segment lost 5 bases and the V segment lost 5 bases, leaving 4 bases of the junction unmatched. CDR3 bases: TGTGCCAGCAGCCCGGACAGGGGTCACAATGAGCAGTTCTTC. As protein: CASSPDRGHNEQFF.

The chain recombines TRBV30 with TRBJ1-6; D is unclear. CDR3 size: 12 residues. Germline CDR1 GTSNPN, CDR2 SVGIG (reference sequence). The V end lost 3 bases, the J end lost 10 bases, and 10 bases lay between the germline ends. The CDR3 DNA sequence: TGTGCCTGGAGGAGGGTTTTATCACCCCTCCACTTT. This sequence encodes CAWRRVLSPLHF. The full variable domain, with the rest looked up from reference TRBV30 and TRBJ1-6, is SQTIHQWPATLVQPVGSPLSLECTVEGTSNPNLYWYRQAAGRGLQLLFYSVGIGQISSEVPQNLSASRPQDRQFILSSKKLLLSDSGFYLCAWRRVLSPLHFGNGTRLTVT.

This clone was seen a single time. The gene calls are TRBV28 and TRBJ1-2, with 9 bases that match TRBD1. The CDR3 has 13 amino acids. V shed 6 bases, J shed 5 bases, and the junction held 4 bases outside the gene matches. Germline-derived CDR1 and CDR2 are MDHEN and SYDVKM. The CDR3 here is CASRLDRGYGYTF. Here the CDR3 DNA reads TGTGCCAGCAGACTGGACAGGGGTTATGGCTACACCTTC.

This clone was recorded only once. The rearrangement links TRBV5-4 to TRBJ2-7, with D possibly being TRBD1 or TRBD2 (5 bases each). The length of the CDR3 is 15 residues. The V gene lost 4 bases and the J gene lost 5 bases, with 19 bases spanning the gap. The germline V gene encodes CDR1 SGHNT and CDR2 YYREEE (reference sequence). The CDR3 protein is CASSLAGTYGHEQYF. As DNA, the CDR3 is TGTGCCAGCAGCCTAGCCGGGACCTACGGACACGAGCAGTACTTC.

CDR3 loop: CASSGGRSTDTQYF. In DNA form, the CDR3 reads TGTGCCAGCAGTGGGGGCAGAAGCACAGATACGCAGTATTTT. The chain links TRBV2 to TRBJ2-3; weak D call: TRBD1 (5 bases). In germline, CDR1 is SNHLY, CDR2 FYNNEI. The CDR3 length is 14 residues. V lost 4 bases to trimming and J lost 0 bases, with 8 bases between them.

This chain joins TRBV11-3 and TRBJ2-1; TRBD2 might be the D (7 bases). CDR3 length: 14 amino acids. V lost 4 bases and J lost 8, with 15 bases in between. The germline V gene has CDR1 SGHNT and CDR2 YENEEA. The CDR3 DNA sequence: TGTGCCAGCAGCTACGAGGGGGGGCCATATGAGCAGTTCTTC. As protein: CASSYEGGPYEQFF.

This clone occurred a few times. The CDR3 here is CASSYSKRENWYEQYF. The CDR3 region has the DNA TGTGCCAGCAGTTACTCTAAGCGGGAGAACTGGTACGAGCAGTACTTC. V gene TRBV6-5 combines with J gene TRBJ2-7; 8 bases map to TRBD2. Trimming took 0 bases from V and 4 from J; bases not matched to a gene: 8. The CDR3 length is 16 residues. Germline V gene lookup returns CDR1 MNHEY and CDR2 SVGAGI.